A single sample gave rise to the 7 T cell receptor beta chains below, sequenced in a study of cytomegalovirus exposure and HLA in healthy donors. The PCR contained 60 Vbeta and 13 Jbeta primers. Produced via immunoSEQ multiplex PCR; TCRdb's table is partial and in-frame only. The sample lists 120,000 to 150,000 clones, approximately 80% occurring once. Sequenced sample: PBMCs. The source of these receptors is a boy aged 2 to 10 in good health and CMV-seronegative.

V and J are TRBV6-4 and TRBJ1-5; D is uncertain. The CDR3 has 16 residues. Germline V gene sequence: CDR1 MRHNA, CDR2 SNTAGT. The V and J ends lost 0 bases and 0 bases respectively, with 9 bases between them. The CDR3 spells CASSDSQHYSNQPQHF. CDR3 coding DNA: TGTGCCAGCAGTGACTCCCAGCACTATAGCAATCAGCCCCAGCATTTT.

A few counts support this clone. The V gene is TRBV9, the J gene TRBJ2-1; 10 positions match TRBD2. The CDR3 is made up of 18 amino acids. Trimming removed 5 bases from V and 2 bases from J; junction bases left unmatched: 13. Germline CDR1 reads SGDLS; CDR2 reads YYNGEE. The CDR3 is CASSQKSSGSNTYNEQFF. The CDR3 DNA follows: TGTGCCAGCAGTCAAAAGTCTAGCGGGAGTAACACCTACAATGAGCAGTTCTTC.

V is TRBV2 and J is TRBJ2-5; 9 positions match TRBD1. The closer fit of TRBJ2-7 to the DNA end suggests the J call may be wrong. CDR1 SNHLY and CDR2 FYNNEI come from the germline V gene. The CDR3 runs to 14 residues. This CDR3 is CASGYRDRASEQYF. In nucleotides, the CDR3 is TGTGCCAGCGGTTACCGGGACAGGGCATCCGAGCAGTACTTC.

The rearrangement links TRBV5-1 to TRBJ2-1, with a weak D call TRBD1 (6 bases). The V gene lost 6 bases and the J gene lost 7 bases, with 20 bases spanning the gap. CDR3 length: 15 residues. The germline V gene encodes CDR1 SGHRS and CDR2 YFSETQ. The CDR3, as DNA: TGCGCCAGCATAGGTACATCGACAGGCGGAAATGAGCAGTTCTTC. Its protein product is CASIGTSTGGNEQFF.

The CDR3 nucleotides are TGTGCCAGCAGCTTAGCCCCGTCGTCAGCCCAGCATTTT. Translated: CASSLAPSSAQHF. The chain recombines TRBV7-2 with TRBJ1-5, with no clear D. CDR1 SGHTA and CDR2 FQGNSA come from the germline V gene. This CDR3 is built from 13 residues. Trimming left V 0 bases short and J 11 bases short, with 11 bases between.

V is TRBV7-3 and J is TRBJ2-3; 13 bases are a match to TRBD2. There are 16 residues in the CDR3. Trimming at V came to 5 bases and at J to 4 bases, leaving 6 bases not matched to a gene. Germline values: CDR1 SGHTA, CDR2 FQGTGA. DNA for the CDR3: TGTGCCAGCAGCCTAGGACTAGCGGGAGCGTCAGATACGCAGTATTTT. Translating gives CASSLGLAGASDTQYF.

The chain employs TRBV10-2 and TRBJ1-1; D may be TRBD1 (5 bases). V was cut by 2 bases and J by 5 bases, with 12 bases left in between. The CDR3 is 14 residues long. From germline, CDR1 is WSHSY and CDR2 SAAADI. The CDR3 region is CASSERGPRTEAFF. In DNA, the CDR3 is TGCGCCAGCAGTGAGAGGGGCCCGAGGACTGAAGCTTTCTTT.